The rows below give T cell receptor beta chains drawn from one sample of a study of cytotoxic CD8 clonotypes in ibrutinib-treated CLL. The repertoire was sequenced with immunoSEQ multiplex PCR; TCRdb's copy has only in-frame clones and lacks some. Of more than 200,000 clones listed, more than 75% are singletons. Material: PBMCs, obtained after 12 months of ibrutinib treatment. The receptors come from a human donor with chronic lymphocytic leukemia. Both conserved end residues are trimmed from each CDR3. Each record gives: clone size, J gene, V gene, CDR3 protein. Size is stated for part of the rows, as once, few or many counts, or as a class when the clone is expanded.

>few|TRBJ1-5|TRBV5-6
ASSSAKGSRFGQPQH
>NA|TRBJ2-3|TRBV5-1
ASSSRRGGTDTQY
>NA|TRBJ1-1|TRBV6-6
ASRPPSTANTEAF
>NA|TRBJ1-2|TRBV19
ASTSLGATPNYGYT
>NA|TRBJ2-7|TRBV28
ASSWGTTSYEQY
>NA|TRBJ2-1|TRBV5-1
ASSLTSGDHNEQF
>NA|TRBJ2-3|TRBV19
ASSDLTSGRGTDTQY
>NA|TRBJ1-3|TRBV29-1
SVLWSTAGNTIY
>NA|TRBJ2-5|TRBV5-8
ASSPLQGVETQY
>NA|TRBJ2-6|TRBV11-2
ATIASSSLGSGANVLT
>NA|TRBJ2-3|TRBV28
ASRPGSQPQY
>NA|TRBJ2-5|TRBV9
ASSGGVWDTQY